This T cell receptor beta chain was sequenced during a study of hypomethylating agent response in myelodysplastic syndrome. Study-wide findings and caveats: No significant post-treatment change in richness, rarefaction diversity or clonality, across all patients or response groups.

Between the trimmed V and J ends, which lost 3 bases and 1 base, there was a span of 12 bases. Germline loops: CDR1 LNHDA, CDR2 SQIVND (reference sequence). The CDR3 sequence is 15 residues long. In the case of this clone: What it binds is unknown.

Sequenced by immunoSEQ multiplex PCR; TCRdb stores in-frame clones only, minus some. The repertoire holds a few thousand clones, roughly 78% seen once, with roughly 5.2% in the top ten. The sequencing used bone marrow, collected before or after starting hypomethylating agent treatment for myelodysplastic syndrome (not recorded which). This clonotype was obtained from a human donor with myelodysplastic syndrome. V and J are TRBV19 and TRBJ1-1; no reliable D call. The CDR3 loop is CASSIHEAANTEAFF. CDR3 nucleotides: TGTGCCAGTAGTATCCATGAGGCGGCGAACACTGAAGCTTTCTTT.